At least ten counts were recorded for the clone carrying this T cell receptor (beta chain). Its target is unknown. The data stem from a study of tumor-infiltrating lymphocytes in primary liver carcinoma. Study in general: The study included patients who were men and women aged 30 to 69 years.

Notes on the study in general: Tumor-adjacent and tumor-blood pairs shared less of their repertoires than tumor region pairs shared. Only about 8-25% of top clones showed up in all five tumor regions.

From around 500 ng of total RNA, TCR beta-specific cDNA was reverse-transcribed using a constant-region primer. Employing slightly modified ARM-PCR, three nested multiplex PCR rounds were run, and these gave rise to the TCR beta libraries. A C-beta reverse primer and TRBV1-TRBV30 forward primers served in each of the first two PCR rounds, at 10 cycles apiece. TCRdb re-called the multiplex PCR reads through MiXCR, storing one row per CDR3 protein. The data contain about 64,000 distinct CDR3 sequences, about 71% of them singletons. Unsorted bulk tissue (about 20-30 mg) underwent RNA and DNA co-extraction. Looked up from germline, CDR1 is MDHEN and CDR2 is SYDVKM. The CDR3 has 15 residues. V shed 6 bases and J shed 0 bases, with 9 bases lying between them.

The J gene is TRBJ2-6, the V gene TRBV28; D is perhaps TRBD1 (5 bases). The sequence was obtained from a man aged 35-49 years with primary liver carcinoma and hepatitis B virus infection. Sequenced: liver tumor tissue from sampling region 4. The subset here: tumor region T4, right-lateral pole. CDR3 amino acids: CASRRGDSGANVLTF. In DNA, the CDR3 is TGTGCCAGCAGAAGGGGCGACTCTGGGGCCAACGTCCTGACTTTC.